A single sample gave rise to the 30 T cell receptor beta chains below, sequenced in a study of T cell changes during pregnancy in multiple sclerosis. Generated by immunoSEQ multiplex PCR, the TCRdb table keeps only in-frame clones and is missing some. The data hold over 90,000 clones, with roughly 92% observed a single time. Here the sequenced sample was peripheral blood, taken after pregnancy. These receptors were collected from a female donor with multiple sclerosis, enrolled in a pregnancy study.

The chain uses TRBV11-2 and TRBJ1-1; D perhaps matches TRBD1 (6 bases). CDR1 and CDR2 from the germline V gene are SGHAT and FQNNGV. V gave up 5 bases and J gave up 1 base, with 14 bases separating them. The CDR3 extends over 15 amino acids. This chain's CDR3 is CASSVTGTQNTEAFF. As DNA, the CDR3 is TGTGCCAGCAGCGTCACCGGGACACAGAACACTGAAGCTTTCTTT.

This chain joins TRBV7-6 and TRBJ1-4; D is perhaps TRBD1 (5 bases). V was trimmed by 3 bases and J by 4 bases, leaving 12 bases between them. Per germline, CDR1 SGHVS and CDR2 FNYEAQ. This CDR3 is built from 15 residues. DNA of the CDR3: TGTGCCAGCAGCTTGAAGACAGAACTTAATGAAAAACTGTTTTTT. It encodes CASSLKTELNEKLFF.

The chain joins TRBV7-8 to TRBJ2-3; 13 positions match TRBD2. J lost 2 bases, V lost 5 bases, and 7 bases had no gene match. The germline V gene encodes CDR1 SGHVS and CDR2 FQNEAQ. The CDR3 covers 17 residues. The CDR3 coding sequence is TGTGCCAGCAGCCTCTGGACTAGCGGGGGTTACACAGATACGCAGTATTTT. Translation: CASSLWTSGGYTDTQYF.

The chain carries TRBV29-1 and TRBJ2-5, with D perhaps TRBD2 (6 bases). Germline V gene sequence: CDR1 SQVTM, CDR2 ANQGSEA. V was shortened by 4 bases and J by 5 bases, with 11 bases between the two germline ends. The CDR3 spans 12 residues. The CDR3 bases are TGCAGCGTTGGGGACTCATGGGAGACCCAGTACTTC. Protein sequence: CSVGDSWETQYF. Filled out from reference TRBV29-1 and TRBJ2-5, the complete variable domain reads SAVISQKPSRDICQRGTSLTIQCQVDSQVTMMFWYRQQPGQSLTLIATANQGSEATYESGFVIDKFPISRPNLTFSTLTVSNMSPEDSSIYLCSVGDSWETQYFGPGTRLLVL.

The chain couples TRBV6-5 to TRBJ1-1; D might be TRBD1 (5 bases). V was pared by 0 bases and J by 1 base, with 6 bases between. Germline-derived CDR1 and CDR2 are MNHEY and SVGAGI. The CDR3 consists of 14 residues. The CDR3 loop is CASSYSRENTEAFF. CDR3 DNA: TGTGCCAGCAGTTACTCCAGGGAGAACACTGAAGCTTTCTTT.

The rearrangement uses TRBV7-6 and TRBJ1-4; D remains ambiguous. V shed 8 bases and J shed 4 bases, with 11 bases lying between them. The CDR3 consists of 13 residues. From germline, CDR1 is SGHVS and CDR2 FNYEAQ. The CDR3 nucleotides are TGTGCCAGCTCGGCAGGCTTTAATGAAAAACTGTTTTTT. Translated: CASSAGFNEKLFF.

The CDR3 loop is CASSNPPGVAFF. The CDR3 DNA reads as TGTGCCAGCAGCAATCCCCCAGGGGTCGCTTTCTTT. This sequence joins TRBV5-8 and TRBJ1-1; D is possibly TRBD1 (6 bases). V lost 4 bases to trimming and J lost 11 bases, with 15 bases between them. The CDR3 sequence is 12 residues long. Germline CDR1 SGHTS, CDR2 YDEGEE. Filled out from reference TRBV5-8 and TRBJ1-1, the complete variable domain reads EAGVTQSPTHLIKTRGQQATLRCSPISGHTSVYWYQQALGLGLQFLLWYDEGEERNRGNFPPRFSGRQFPNYSSELNVNALELEDSALYLCASSNPPGVAFFGQGTRLTVV.

The V and J genes are TRBV5-1 and TRBJ2-7, with 9 nucleotides matching TRBD2. This CDR3 contains 16 residues. Trimming removed 5 bases from V and 2 bases from J; junction bases left unmatched: 11. Germline CDR1 is SGHRS and CDR2 is YFSETQ. The CDR3 protein is CASSRGRLAGPYEQYF. CDR3 bases: TGCGCCAGCAGTCGCGGGCGGCTAGCGGGGCCCTACGAGCAGTACTTC.

V is TRBV6-1 and J is TRBJ1-3; the D gene is possibly TRBD1 (5 bases). The CDR3 is made up of 15 amino acids. V dropped 1 base and J dropped 0 bases, with 7 bases sitting between them. Germline CDR1 is MNHNS and CDR2 is SASEGT. CDR3 residues: CASSEGGGSGNTIYF. The CDR3 DNA follows: TGTGCCAGCAGTGAAGGGGGGGGCTCTGGAAACACCATATATTTT.

This clone appeared once. This chain links TRBV6-1 with TRBJ2-5, with 7 bases identical to TRBD1. CDR1 is MNHNS and CDR2 is SASEGT in the germline V gene. This CDR3 has 16 amino acids. J lost 5 bases, V lost 3 bases, and 12 bases had no gene match. The CDR3 bases are TGTGCCAGCAGTGAGAATCCGGGACAGTGGGGGGAGACCCAGTACTTC. Its translation: CASSENPGQWGETQYF.

This chain joins TRBV27 and TRBJ2-7; the match to TRBD2 covers 7 bases. V shed 5 bases, J shed 2 bases, and the junction held 6 bases outside the gene matches. The germline V gene has CDR1 MNHEY and CDR2 SMNVEV (reference sequence). The CDR3 consists of 14 residues. CDR3 in DNA: TGTGCCAGCAGTGTCCAGCGGGGACCCTACGAGCAGTACTTC. This translates into CASSVQRGPYEQYF.

The chain carries TRBV30 and TRBJ1-1, with D tentatively TRBD1 (5 bases). V was clipped by 3 bases and J by 2 bases, with 16 bases between them. Germline values: CDR1 GTSNPN, CDR2 SVGIG (reference sequence). The CDR3 loop spans 15 amino acids. Here the CDR3 DNA reads TGTGCCTGGAGCGCGGGGGGAGTTGGAAACACTGAAGCTTTCTTT. Protein sequence: CAWSAGGVGNTEAFF.

V is TRBV5-1 and J is TRBJ1-1, with D maybe TRBD1 (6 bases). The V and J ends lost 3 bases and 3 bases respectively, with 18 bases between them. Germline loops: CDR1 SGHRS, CDR2 YFSETQ. This CDR3 comprises 16 residues. The CDR3, as DNA: TGCGCCAGCAGCTCGACCCAGGGGAGAACGGACACTGAAGCTTTCTTT. Translation: CASSSTQGRTDTEAFF.

This chain uses TRBV4-2 with TRBJ1-5; maybe TRBD1 (6 bases). V lost 2 bases to trimming and J lost 1 base, with 12 bases between them. The CDR3 loop spans 16 amino acids. CDR1 LGHNA and CDR2 YNFKEQ come from the germline V gene. This CDR3 is CASSQLSRGSNQPQHF. As DNA, the CDR3 is TGTGCCAGCAGCCAACTCAGCAGGGGAAGCAATCAGCCCCAGCATTTT.

V and J are TRBV5-5 and TRBJ2-3; TRBD2 agrees at 8 bases. The CDR3 totals 17 residues. Per germline, CDR1 SGHKS and CDR2 YYEKEE (reference sequence). V lost 2 bases and J lost 5; bases outside the gene matches: 13. The CDR3 loop reads CASSFGASRGDVDTQYF. CDR3 nucleotides: TGTGCCAGCAGCTTCGGGGCCTCGCGGGGGGATGTAGATACGCAGTATTTT.

The chain combines TRBV27 with TRBJ2-7, with 9 bases matching TRBD1. The ends lost 6 bases at V and 4 bases at J; junction bases unmatched: 13. Looked up from germline, CDR1 is MNHEY and CDR2 is SMNVEV (reference sequence). CDR3 length equals 16 residues. The CDR3 sequence: CASSARTGTGKYEQYF. DNA of the CDR3: TGTGCCAGCAGCGCGCGTACCGGGACAGGGAAATACGAGCAGTACTTC.

The J gene is TRBJ1-5, the V gene TRBV10-3, with 8 bases lining up with TRBD1. From germline, CDR1 is ENHRY and CDR2 SYGVKD. The CDR3 spans 15 residues. The J segment lost 4 bases and the V segment lost 2 bases, leaving 4 bases of the junction unmatched. The CDR3 region is CAISEGTGRNQPQHF. The CDR3 DNA follows: TGTGCCATCAGTGAGGGGACAGGCAGAAATCAGCCCCAGCATTTT.

The chain links TRBV2 to TRBJ2-7, with D possibly TRBD2 on 5 matching bases. This CDR3 comprises 14 residues. From germline, CDR1 is SNHLY and CDR2 FYNNEI. V lost 3 bases and J 4 bases, leaving 13 bases between the germline ends. The CDR3 region is CASSERVMAYEQYF. The CDR3 nucleotides are TGTGCCAGCAGTGAGCGGGTAATGGCTTACGAGCAGTACTTC. Variable domain in full (rest from reference TRBV2 and TRBJ2-7): EPEVTQTPSHQVTQMGQEVILRCVPISNHLYFYWYRQILGQKVEFLVSFYNNEISEKSEIFDDQFSVERPDGSNFTLKIRSTKLEDSAMYFCASSERVMAYEQYFGPGTRLTVT.

The rearrangement joins TRBV2 to TRBJ1-2; D is undetermined. V was pared by 3 bases and J by 7 bases, with 12 bases between. This CDR3 is built from 13 residues. In germline, CDR1 is SNHLY, CDR2 FYNNEI. This chain's CDR3 is CASSDSGSGGYTF. CDR3 DNA sequence: TGTGCCAGCAGTGACTCCGGGAGTGGTGGCTACACCTTC.

This clone was seen only once. The rearrangement uses TRBV7-9 and TRBJ1-5, with no clear D. The length of the CDR3 is 15 residues. Germline V gives CDR1 SEHNR, CDR2 FQNEAQ (reference sequence). The germline V and J ends were trimmed by 5 bases and 0 bases, with 11 bases remaining between them. CDR3 in amino acids: CASSPDLYSNQPQHF. DNA of the CDR3: TGTGCCAGCAGCCCGGACTTATATAGCAATCAGCCCCAGCATTTT.

The table lists this clone with a count of one. The chain links TRBV28 to TRBJ1-5; unclear D gene. Germline CDR1 and CDR2: MDHEN and SYDVKM. CDR3 length equals 12 residues. Trimming cost V 2 bases and J 8 bases, with 7 bases left between them. The CDR3 spells CASSLIGEPQHF. The CDR3, as DNA: TGTGCCAGCAGTTTAATCGGGGAGCCCCAGCATTTT.

The CDR3 nucleotides read TGTGCCAGCAGCTTAGCCCCCGGGATCTCCAATGGCTACACCTTC. Protein: CASSLAPGISNGYTF. V is TRBV7-2 and J is TRBJ1-2; D is unclear. Germline-derived CDR1 and CDR2 are SGHTA and FQGNSA. This CDR3 contains 15 residues. V shed 0 bases and J shed 6 bases, with 14 bases lying between them.

The chain combines TRBV14 with TRBJ1-2; weak D call: TRBD1 (5 bases). This CDR3 is 14 amino acids long. The V gene lost 4 bases and the J gene lost 12 bases, with 21 bases spanning the gap. Germline V CDR1 and CDR2: SGHDN, FVKESK. CDR3 in DNA: TGTGCCAGCAGCCTTGGGGCTGCTGTGAGGATTCACACCTTC. Translated: CASSLGAAVRIHTF.

V usage is TRBV7-9 and J usage is TRBJ2-2; D may be TRBD2 (6 bases). CDR3 size: 16 residues. Looked up from germline, CDR1 is SEHNR and CDR2 is FQNEAQ (reference sequence). V lost 6 bases and J 4 bases, leaving 18 bases between the germline ends. The CDR3 coding sequence is TGTGCCAGCAGGGAGGGGCGATTAGGAATCACCGGGGAGCTGTTTTTT. Translation gives CASREGRLGITGELFF.

The chain couples TRBV15 to TRBJ2-1, with D uncertain. The V end lost 1 base, the J end lost 2 bases, and 9 bases lay between the germline ends. The germline gives CDR1 LNHNV, CDR2 YYDKDF (reference sequence). There are 15 residues in the CDR3. The CDR3 reads CATSRGGGAYNEQFF. CDR3 bases: TGTGCCACCAGCAGAGGAGGCGGTGCCTACAATGAGCAGTTCTTC.

Only one count was recorded for this clone. The chain uses TRBV7-2 and TRBJ1-5, with 7 bases identical to TRBD1. From germline, CDR1 is SGHTA and CDR2 FQGNSA. After removal of 1 base from V and 0 bases from J, the junction contained 9 bases not matched to a gene. The CDR3 sequence is 18 residues long. The CDR3 region has the DNA TGTGCCAGCAGCTTAGGGGGGACAGCCGCGTATAGCAATCAGCCCCAGCATTTT. Translating it yields CASSLGGTAAYSNQPQHF.

The V and J genes are TRBV5-1 and TRBJ2-3, with TRBD1 matching over 7 bases. The CDR3 has 16 amino acids. The germline gives CDR1 SGHRS, CDR2 YFSETQ. The junction had 10 bases not matched to a gene; V was cut back by 4 bases and J by 2 bases. CDR3 DNA: TGCGCCAGCAGCAGTTCCGGGACAGCCTTCACAGATACGCAGTATTTT. This translates into CASSSSGTAFTDTQYF.

This chain connects TRBV27 to TRBJ2-7, with a tentative D call TRBD1 (6 bases). Trimming removed 10 bases at V and 6 bases at J, with 13 bases between. The CDR3 is 11 amino acids. Germline CDR1 MNHEY, CDR2 SMNVEV (reference sequence). The CDR3 region is CATRTGTEQYF. The CDR3 DNA is TGTGCCACCAGAACAGGGACCGAGCAGTACTTC.

V gene TRBV7-9 combines with J gene TRBJ2-6, with 8 bases aligning to TRBD2. Germline V gene data show CDR1 as SEHNR and CDR2 as FQNEAQ (reference sequence). The CDR3 has 17 residues. Unmatched junction bases numbered 9, after V lost 4 bases and J lost 4 bases. The CDR3, as DNA: TGTGCCAGCAGCTCACGGGAGGGGAGGTACGGGGCCAACGTCCTGACTTTC. It is translated as CASSSREGRYGANVLTF.

V and J are TRBV19 and TRBJ1-5, with D possibly TRBD1 on 5 matching bases. Germline V gene data show CDR1 as LNHDA and CDR2 as SQIVND (reference sequence). Trimming stripped 5 bases from V and 7 bases from J, with 15 bases between. The CDR3 is 14 amino acids. CDR3 in amino acids: CASSAPRQGQPQHF. The CDR3 DNA sequence: TGTGCCAGTAGTGCCCCCCGGCAGGGCCAGCCCCAGCATTTT.